The source of this TCR beta chain is a study of T cells in Graves' hyperthyroidism and ophthalmopathy. This clonotype was found many times. What it binds is not known. General observations from the study: From stable hyperthyroidism, ophthalmopathy was set apart by a 13 V-J model.

Template material for amplifying TCR beta CDR3 regions consisted of RNA transcripts. Primed by the HTBI set, a first-round RT-PCR was run on the TCR CDR3. In TCRdb, the multiplex PCR reads were re-called with MiXCR into one record per CDR3 protein. The sample holds hundreds of thousands of distinct CDR3 sequences, about 15% seen once. Germline V gene lookup returns CDR1 SGDLS and CDR2 YYNGEE. Between the trimmed V and J ends, which lost 2 bases and 4 bases, there was a span of 17 bases. The CDR3 is made up of 16 amino acids. The clonotype comes from a man aged 18 to 30 with Graves' ophthalmopathy. The sequencing input was blood. The gene calls are TRBV9 and TRBJ2-3; D possibly uses TRBD1 or TRBD2 (5 bases each). CDR3 residues: CASSVGRGEVADTQYF. In DNA form, the CDR3 reads TGTGCCAGCAGCGTCGGACGGGGCGAGGTTGCAGATACGCAGTATTTT.